Sequencing of this T cell receptor beta chain was carried out in a study of blood T cell repertoires in COVID-19. Study background: Samples representing acute and convalescent COVID-19 were sourced from the United States, Italy and Spain.

As processed by the authors: Estimation of nucleated cell counts was performed using reference gene primer amplification. Produced via immunoSEQ multiplex PCR; TCRdb's table is partial and in-frame only. That table gives V, J and clone size, and the DNA gave D and trimming. In the table there are approximately 250,000 clones, 85% to 90% of which are singletons. With 0 bases removed from V and 2 bases from J, the gap between germline ends came to 9 bases. From germline, CDR1 is SGDLS and CDR2 YYNGEE. CDR3 length equals 15 residues. The chain couples TRBV9 to TRBJ2-1, with D unclear. The sample was PBMCs or T cells enriched from blood (not recorded which). This TCR derives from a young woman with acute COVID-19. This CDR3 is CASSVADLAYNEQFF. The CDR3 DNA reads TGTGCCAGCAGCGTAGCTGACCTAGCCTACAATGAGCAGTTCTTC.